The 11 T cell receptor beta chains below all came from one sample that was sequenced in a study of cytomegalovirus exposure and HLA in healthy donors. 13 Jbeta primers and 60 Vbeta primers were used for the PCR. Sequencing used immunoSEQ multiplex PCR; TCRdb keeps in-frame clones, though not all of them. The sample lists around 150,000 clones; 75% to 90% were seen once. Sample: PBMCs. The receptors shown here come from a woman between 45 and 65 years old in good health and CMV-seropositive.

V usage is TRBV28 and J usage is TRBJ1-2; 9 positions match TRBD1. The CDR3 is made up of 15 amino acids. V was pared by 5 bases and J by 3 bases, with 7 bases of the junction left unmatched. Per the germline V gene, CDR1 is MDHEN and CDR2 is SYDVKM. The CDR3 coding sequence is TGTGCCAGCAGTCCACAGGGGGCGCGGTACTATGGCTACACCTTC. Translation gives CASSPQGARYYGYTF.

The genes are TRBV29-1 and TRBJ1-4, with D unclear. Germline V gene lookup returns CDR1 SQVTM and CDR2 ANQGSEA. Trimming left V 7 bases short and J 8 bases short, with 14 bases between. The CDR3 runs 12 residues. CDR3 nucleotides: TGCAGCGCCGAGGGAGGAGGGGAAAAACTGTTTTTT. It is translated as CSAEGGGEKLFF.

Written as DNA, the CDR3 is TGTGCCAGCAGCCCAAGGGGGGCGGGGGCGAACACCGGGGAGCTGTTTTTT. Its protein product is CASSPRGAGANTGELFF. This rearrangement joins TRBV11-2 to TRBJ2-2; the D gene is possibly TRBD2 (7 bases). This CDR3 has 17 residues. The germline V and J ends were trimmed by 5 bases and 0 bases, with 16 bases remaining between them. Per germline, CDR1 SGHAT and CDR2 FQNNGV.

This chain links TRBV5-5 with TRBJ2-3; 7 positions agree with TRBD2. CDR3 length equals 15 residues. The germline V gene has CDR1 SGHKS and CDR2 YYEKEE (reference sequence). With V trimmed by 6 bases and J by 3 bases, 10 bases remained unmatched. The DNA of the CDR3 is TGTGCCAGCAACGCGGGAGTTGGGTGGACAGATACGCAGTATTTT. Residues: CASNAGVGWTDTQYF.

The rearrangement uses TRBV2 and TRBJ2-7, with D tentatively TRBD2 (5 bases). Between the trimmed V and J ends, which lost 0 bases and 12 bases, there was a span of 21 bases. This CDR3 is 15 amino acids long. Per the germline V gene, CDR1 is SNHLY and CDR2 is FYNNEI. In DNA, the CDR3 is TGTGCCAGCAGTGAAGCTATGGTAAGGACCACCAGCGGGTACTTC. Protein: CASSEAMVRTTSGYF. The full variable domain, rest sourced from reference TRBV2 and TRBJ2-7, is EPEVTQTPSHQVTQMGQEVILRCVPISNHLYFYWYRQILGQKVEFLVSFYNNEISEKSEIFDDQFSVERPDGSNFTLKIRSTKLEDSAMYFCASSEAMVRTTSGYFGPGTRLTVT.

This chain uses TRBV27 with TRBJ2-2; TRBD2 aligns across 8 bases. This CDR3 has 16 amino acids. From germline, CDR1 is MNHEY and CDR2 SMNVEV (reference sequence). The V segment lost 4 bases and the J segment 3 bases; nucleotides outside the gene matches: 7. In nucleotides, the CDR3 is TGTGCCAGCAGTTCCTACGGGGGGGGGTACACCGGGGAGCTGTTTTTT. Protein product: CASSSYGGGYTGELFF.

CDR3: CASSSDRERNSPLHF. The CDR3 DNA reads as TGTGCCAGCAGTTCGGACAGGGAGAGGAATTCACCCCTCCACTTT. V is TRBV6-5 and J is TRBJ1-6; 8 positions match TRBD1. The J segment lost 7 bases and the V segment lost 4 bases, leaving 6 bases of the junction unmatched. The germline V gene encodes CDR1 MNHEY and CDR2 SVGAGI. The CDR3 covers 15 residues.

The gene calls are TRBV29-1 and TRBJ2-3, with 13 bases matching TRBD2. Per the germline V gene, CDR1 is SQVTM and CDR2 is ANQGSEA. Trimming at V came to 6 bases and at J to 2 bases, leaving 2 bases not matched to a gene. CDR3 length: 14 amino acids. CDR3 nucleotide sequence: TGCAGCGTAGGACTAGCGGGAGCCACAGATACGCAGTATTTT. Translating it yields CSVGLAGATDTQYF.

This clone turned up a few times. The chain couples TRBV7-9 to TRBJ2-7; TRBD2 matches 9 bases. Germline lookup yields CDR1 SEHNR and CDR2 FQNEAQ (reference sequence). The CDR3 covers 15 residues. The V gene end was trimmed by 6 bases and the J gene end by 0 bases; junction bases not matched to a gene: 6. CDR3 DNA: TGTGCCAGCAGTCCCCTAGCGGGAAGCTCCTACGAGCAGTACTTC. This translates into CASSPLAGSSYEQYF.

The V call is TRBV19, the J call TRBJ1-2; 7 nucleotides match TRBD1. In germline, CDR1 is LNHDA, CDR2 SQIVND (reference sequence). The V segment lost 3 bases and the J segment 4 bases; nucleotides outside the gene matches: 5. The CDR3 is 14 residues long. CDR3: CASSIQAGGYGYTF. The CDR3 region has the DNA TGTGCCAGTAGTATCCAGGCAGGGGGCTATGGCTACACCTTC.

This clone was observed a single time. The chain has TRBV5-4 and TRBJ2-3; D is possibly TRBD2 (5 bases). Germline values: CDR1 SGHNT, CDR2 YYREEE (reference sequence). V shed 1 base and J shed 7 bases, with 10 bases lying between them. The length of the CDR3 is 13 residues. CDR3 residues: CASSLPPGNTQYF. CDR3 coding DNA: TGTGCCAGCAGCTTGCCCCCGGGGAATACGCAGTATTTT.